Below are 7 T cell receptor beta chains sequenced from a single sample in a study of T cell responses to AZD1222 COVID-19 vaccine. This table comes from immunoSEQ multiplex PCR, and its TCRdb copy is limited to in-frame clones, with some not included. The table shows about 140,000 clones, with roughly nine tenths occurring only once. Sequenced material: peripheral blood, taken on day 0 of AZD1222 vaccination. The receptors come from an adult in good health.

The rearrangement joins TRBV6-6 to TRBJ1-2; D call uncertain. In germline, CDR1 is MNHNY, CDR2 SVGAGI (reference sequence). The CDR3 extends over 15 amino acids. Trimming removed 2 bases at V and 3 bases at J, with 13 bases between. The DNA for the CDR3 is TGTGCCAGCAGTTACGAACAATGGGCGGACTATGGCTACACCTTC. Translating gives CASSYEQWADYGYTF.

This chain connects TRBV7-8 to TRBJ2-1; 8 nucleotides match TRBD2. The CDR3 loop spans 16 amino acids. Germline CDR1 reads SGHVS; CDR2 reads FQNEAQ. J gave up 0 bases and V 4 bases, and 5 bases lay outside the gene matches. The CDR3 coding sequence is TGTGCCAGCAGCTCCTACCGGGAGGGCTCCTACAATGAGCAGTTCTTC. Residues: CASSSYREGSYNEQFF. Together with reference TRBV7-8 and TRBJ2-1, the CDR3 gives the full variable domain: GAGVSQSPRYKVAKRGQDVALRCDPISGHVSLFWYQQALGQGPEFLTYFQNEAQLDKSGLPSDRFFAERPEGSVSTLKIQRTQQEDSAVYLCASSSYREGSYNEQFFGPGTRLTVL.

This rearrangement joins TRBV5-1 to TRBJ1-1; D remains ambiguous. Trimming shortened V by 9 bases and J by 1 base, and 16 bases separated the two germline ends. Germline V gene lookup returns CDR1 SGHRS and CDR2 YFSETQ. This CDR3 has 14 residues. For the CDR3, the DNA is TGCGCCACAAAAGGGAGGAGAGGGAACACTGAAGCTTTCTTT. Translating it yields CATKGRRGNTEAFF.

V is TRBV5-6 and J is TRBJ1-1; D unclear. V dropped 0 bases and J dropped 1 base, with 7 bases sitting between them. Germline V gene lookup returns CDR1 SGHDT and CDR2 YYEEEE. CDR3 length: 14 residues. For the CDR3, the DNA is TGTGCCAGCAGCTTGGCGTGGGCGAACACTGAAGCTTTCTTT. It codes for CASSLAWANTEAFF.

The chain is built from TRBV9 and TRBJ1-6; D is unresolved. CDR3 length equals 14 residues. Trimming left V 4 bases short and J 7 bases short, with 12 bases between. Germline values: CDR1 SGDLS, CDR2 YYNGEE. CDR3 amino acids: CASSHTGRNSPLHF. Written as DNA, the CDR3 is TGTGCCAGCAGCCACACTGGGCGCAATTCACCCCTCCACTTT.

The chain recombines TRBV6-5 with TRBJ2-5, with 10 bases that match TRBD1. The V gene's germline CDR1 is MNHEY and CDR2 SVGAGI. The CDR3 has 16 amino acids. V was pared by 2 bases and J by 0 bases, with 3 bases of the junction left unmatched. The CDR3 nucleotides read TGTGCCAGCAGTTACGGGACAGGGGAAAACCAAGAGACCCAGTACTTC. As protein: CASSYGTGENQETQYF.

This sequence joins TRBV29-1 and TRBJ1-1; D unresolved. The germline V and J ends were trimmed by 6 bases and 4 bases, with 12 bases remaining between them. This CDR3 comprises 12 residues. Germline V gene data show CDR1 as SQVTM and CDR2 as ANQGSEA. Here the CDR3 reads CSVQKGFTEAFF. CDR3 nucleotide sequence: TGCAGCGTGCAAAAAGGGTTCACTGAAGCTTTCTTT.